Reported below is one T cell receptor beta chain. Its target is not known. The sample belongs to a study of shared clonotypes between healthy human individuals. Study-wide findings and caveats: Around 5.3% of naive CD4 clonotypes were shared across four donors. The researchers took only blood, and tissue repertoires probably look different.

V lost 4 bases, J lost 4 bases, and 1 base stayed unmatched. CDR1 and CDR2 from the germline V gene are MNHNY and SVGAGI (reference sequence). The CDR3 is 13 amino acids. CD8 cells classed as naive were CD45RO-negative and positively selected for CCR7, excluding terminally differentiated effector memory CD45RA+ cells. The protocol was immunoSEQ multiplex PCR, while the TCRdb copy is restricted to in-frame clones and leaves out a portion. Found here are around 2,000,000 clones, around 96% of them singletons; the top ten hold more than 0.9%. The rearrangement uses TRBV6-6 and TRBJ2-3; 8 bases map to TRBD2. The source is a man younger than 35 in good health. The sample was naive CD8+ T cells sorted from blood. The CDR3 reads CASSFGRADTQYF. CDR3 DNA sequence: TGTGCCAGCAGTTTCGGGAGGGCAGATACGCAGTATTTT.